The present entry profiles one T cell receptor (beta chain) with its context. Its antigen is not yet known. No base qualities exist here, and no much larger clone lies one base off it. In the ViraFEST assay, PBMC were stimulated with viral peptide pools, and TCR sequencing was then used to find antigen-specific CD4+ T cell clonotypes based on their expansion. After 10 days of culture, CD4+ T cells were isolated with the EasySep CD4+ T cell isolation kit. PCR-confirmed SARS-CoV-2 infection had occurred in convalescent patients between March and December 2020, before the Alpha, Beta and Delta variants emerged in the United States. Fewer than 2.5 million PBMC per well were cultured in IMDM with around 5% human AB serum, 10 IU/ml IL-2 and gentamicin, plus 10 ug/ml peptides. On days 3 and 7, half of the culture medium was replaced with fresh IL-2-containing medium. Unless noted otherwise, every peptide stimulation condition was grown in triplicate wells. PBMC were separated from whole blood using Ficoll-Paque Plus gradient centrifugation and were then either cryopreserved at -140C or used fresh. The overlapping peptide pools covered the spike proteins of SARS-CoV-2 as well as those of the common cold coronaviruses HCoV-NL63, HCoV-OC43 and HCoV-229E. Genomic DNA was extracted from cultured CD4+ T cells with the QIAamp micro DNA kit.

CDR1 and CDR2 were assigned from the germline V gene as SGHTA and FQGNSA. The CDR3, cysteine through phenylalanine, is 15 amino acids long. The read is trimmed to its CDR3 DNA, 45 bases read in frame from base 1. The V and J ends are trimmed by 2 bases and 4 bases, leaving 14 bases between them. Receptors were amplified or captured by the immunoSEQ multiplex PCR assay. DNA from the CD4+ T cells that had been cultured and isolated underwent TCR beta CDR3 sequencing. Concerning the study's data processing: The analysis removed non-productive TCR sequences, trimmed reads to the CDR3 region, and retained only CDR3s that were 7 or more amino acids long. The MANAFEST web app was used to identify antigen-specific clonotypes by comparing expansion in peptide wells with expansion in reference cultures. To count as positive, a clone had to show expansion at FDR<0.05 compared with the reference and with all other wells, an odds ratio above 5, and a frequency above 0.1% in two replicate wells. Cross-reactive clonotypes were defined as significantly expanded in SARS-CoV-2 spike wells and in at least one common cold coronavirus spike condition. CDR3 similarity was assessed by Levenshtein distance using the stringdist R package, and unrooted trees were constructed with ape in R 3.6.1. TCRdb took this table from immuneACCESS and kept in-frame rearrangements with V and J called. Such tables lack part of the clones; where checked against another copy, unresolved V genes explain under half of the gap, and the rest is unexplained. V and J calls and clone size are given by that table; D and trimming were obtained from the DNA. In all, the sample holds more than 20,000 clones, and around 79% of those were seen once. The ten biggest clones cover about 19% of the sample.

This sample was taken from a study of vaccination effects on CD4 cells after COVID-19 (dated by TCRdb to the early 2020s). Describing the broader study: Participants received two doses of either the BNT162b2 or the mRNA-1273 mRNA SARS-CoV-2 vaccine. Cultures from other donors in the study were sequenced with the Oncomine TCR Beta short-read assay on an Illumina iSeq 100. Pre-vaccine samples were drawn from a couple of convalescent patients 16 days and one week before the first dose, at 142 and 148 days after COVID-19 diagnosis. The study compared SARS-CoV-2 spike-specific CD4+ TCR repertoires before and after mRNA vaccination in COVID-19 convalescent patients and infection-naive vaccine recipients. A total of 10 COVID-19 convalescent patients and 4 SARS-CoV-2-naive healthy vaccine recipients were included in the full study. Points the paper makes about the study in general: In convalescent patients, the post-vaccine spike-reactive repertoire consisted mainly of new vaccine-induced clones, largely distinct from infection-induced clones. Both infection-induced and vaccine-induced clones contracted markedly at late post-vaccination timepoints, which is consistent with waning T cell responses. The study was limited by a small number of convalescent patients and lacked early post-infection timepoints.

The sample here was CD4+ T cells from PBMCs cultured with HCoV-NL63 spike peptides, taken before COVID-19 vaccination. The intended sense of this specimen's cell subset or site label: HCoV-NL63 spike overlapping peptide pool stimulation. The rearrangement combines TRBV7-2 with TRBJ1-1; a tentative D call is TRBD1 (6 bases match). This TCR derives from a human donor who had a prior SARS-CoV-2 infection. This receptor carries the CDR3 CASSLTGGGPTEAFF. The nucleotide sequence is given as TGTGCCAGCAGCTTAACGGGGGGCGGCCCCACTGAAGCTTTCTTT.